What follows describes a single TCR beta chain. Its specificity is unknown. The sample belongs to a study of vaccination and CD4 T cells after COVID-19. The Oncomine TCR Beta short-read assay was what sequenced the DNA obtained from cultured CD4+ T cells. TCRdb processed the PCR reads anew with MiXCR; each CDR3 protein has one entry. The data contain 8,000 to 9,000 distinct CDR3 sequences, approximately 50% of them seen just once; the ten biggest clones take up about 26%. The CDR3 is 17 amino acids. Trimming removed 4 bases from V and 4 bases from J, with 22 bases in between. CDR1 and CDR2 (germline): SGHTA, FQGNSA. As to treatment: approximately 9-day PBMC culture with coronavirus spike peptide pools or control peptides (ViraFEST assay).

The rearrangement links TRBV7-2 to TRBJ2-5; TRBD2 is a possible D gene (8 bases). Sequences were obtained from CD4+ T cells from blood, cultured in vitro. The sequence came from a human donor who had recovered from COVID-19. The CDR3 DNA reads TGTGCCAGCAGCTCGACAGGGCGGACTAGCCTAGGAGAGACCCAGTACTTC. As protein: CASSSTGRTSLGETQYF. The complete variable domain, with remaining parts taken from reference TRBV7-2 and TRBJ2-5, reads GAGVSQSPSNKVTEKGKDVELRCDPISGHTALYWYRQSLGQGLEFLIYFQGNSAPDKSGLPSDRFSAERTGGSVSTLTIQRTQQEDSAVYLCASSSTGRTSLGETQYFGPGTRLLVL.